Following are 6 T cell receptor beta chains from one sample sequenced in a study of blood T cell repertoires in COVID-19. Using immunoSEQ multiplex PCR, the repertoire was profiled, and TCRdb retains in-frame clones only, with some absent. The sample lists approximately 190,000 clones, over 80% occurring once. Material: peripheral blood. The receptors derive from a woman in her 40s with acute or convalescent COVID-19.

The chain carries TRBV29-1 and TRBJ1-1, with no clear D. V dropped 4 bases and J dropped 5 bases, with 20 bases sitting between them. The CDR3 is 15 residues long. In germline, CDR1 is SQVTM, CDR2 ANQGSEA. CDR3: CSVVREEGSGTEAFF. The CDR3, as DNA: TGCAGCGTTGTTCGCGAGGAGGGATCTGGGACTGAAGCTTTCTTT.

The V and J genes are TRBV19 and TRBJ1-1, with 7 bases matching TRBD1. The CDR3 is 18 residues long. The germline gives CDR1 LNHDA, CDR2 SQIVND (reference sequence). The ends lost 3 bases at V and 0 bases at J; junction bases unmatched: 13. CDR3 loop: CASSMGLTKGAMNTEAFF. DNA of the CDR3: TGTGCCAGTAGTATGGGGTTAACCAAGGGGGCGATGAACACTGAAGCTTTCTTT.

The chain links TRBV28 to TRBJ2-1; 12 nucleotides match TRBD2. Germline CDR1 and CDR2: MDHEN and SYDVKM. V trimming: 1 base; J trimming: 7 bases; junction bases outside the gene matches: 5. This CDR3 has 16 amino acids. The CDR3 DNA reads as TGTGCCAGCAGTTTATCCAGGACTAGCGGGGCAAATGAGCAGTTCTTC. Translated: CASSLSRTSGANEQFF.

The chain links TRBV15 to TRBJ1-5; D possibly corresponds to TRBD1 (6 bases). In germline, CDR1 is LNHNV, CDR2 YYDKDF (reference sequence). Trimming stripped 1 base from V and 0 bases from J, with 13 bases between. CDR3 length: 17 amino acids. CDR3 amino acids: CATSRGGRTHSNQPQHF. The CDR3 bases are TGTGCCACCAGCAGAGGGGGGCGGACTCATAGCAATCAGCCCCAGCATTTT. The full variable domain, its missing parts supplied by reference TRBV15 and TRBJ1-5, is DAMVIQNPRYQVTQFGKPVTLSCSQTLNHNVMYWYQQKSSQAPKLLFHYYDKDFNNEADTPDNFQSRRPNTSFCFLDIRSPGLGDTAMYLCATSRGGRTHSNQPQHFGDGTRLSIL.

V and J are TRBV28 and TRBJ1-5, with D perhaps TRBD1 (5 bases). Germline CDR1 reads MDHEN; CDR2 reads SYDVKM. The V end lost 8 bases, the J end lost 7 bases, and 18 bases lay between the germline ends. The CDR3 runs 14 residues. The CDR3 here is CASEGRRGGQPQHF. In DNA, the CDR3 is TGTGCCAGCGAGGGACGGCGCGGGGGGCAGCCCCAGCATTTT.

The V call is TRBV27, the J call TRBJ2-2, with D possibly matching TRBD1 (6 bases). Trimming stripped 4 bases from V and 3 bases from J, with 15 bases between. The CDR3 contains 16 residues. Germline V gene sequence: CDR1 MNHEY, CDR2 SMNVEV (reference sequence). The chain's CDR3 is CASSSYRVQDTGELFF. Here the CDR3 DNA reads TGTGCCAGCAGTTCCTACAGGGTACAGGACACCGGGGAGCTGTTTTTT.